This TCR gamma chain was found in a study of gamma-delta chains in newborns, infants, children. Study background: Polyclonal expansion of innate γδ T cells after birth follows microbial exposure.

The CDR3 contains 15 residues. The germline V gene has CDR1 GITISATS and CDR2 ISYDGTV (reference sequence). The sample holds a few counts of this clone. TCRdb re-analyzed the reads via CATT. The sample lists about 500 gamma-chain clones, over 75% seen once, with about 7.3% in the top ten. The material sequenced was blood, taken at baseline. This clonotype was sampled from a child who was a newborn, infant or young child, either healthy, febrile or measles-vaccinated (not recorded which). This table probably holds off-target reads from a library built for another chain. The V segment is TRGV9, and no J call was made. The CDR3: CAFEQGDTGTAQLFF. CDR3 nucleotides: TGTGCCTTTGAGCAGGGGGATACGGGGACAGCACAACTCTTCTTT.